What follows is one TCR beta chain and its context. The record originates from a study of blood T cell repertoires in COVID-19. About the research overall: Specimens from acute and convalescent COVID-19 originated in the United States, Italy and Spain. From T cells, B-cell-depleted T cells, or PBMCs came the material, which was cDNA or gDNA.

Original processing notes: Amplification of reference gene primers provided the estimated nucleated cell counts. Repertoires were generated with immunoSEQ multiplex PCR, while TCRdb's copy carries only in-frame clones and drops some. That table gives V, J and clone size, and the DNA gave D and trimming. The profile shows 55,000 to 70,000 clones, roughly 90% of them singletons. The length of the CDR3 is 15 residues. Looked up from germline, CDR1 is SGDLS and CDR2 is YYNGEE. Trimming stripped 1 base from V and 4 bases from J, with 12 bases between. This clonotype originated in a human donor in a cohort sampled during active COVID-19. V is TRBV9 and J is TRBJ2-1, with D possibly being TRBD1 (5 bases). Input material: peripheral blood. The CDR3 sequence: CASSVSLGAYNEQFF. The CDR3 DNA is TGTGCCAGCAGCGTATCCCTTGGGGCTTACAATGAGCAGTTCTTC. The complete variable domain, with remaining parts taken from reference TRBV9 and TRBJ2-1, reads DSGVTQTPKHLITATGQRVTLRCSPRSGDLSVYWYQQSLDQGLQFLIQYYNGEERAKGNILERFSAQQFPDLHSELNLSSLELGDSALYFCASSVSLGAYNEQFFGPGTRLTVL.